This TCR beta chain was sequenced during a study of blood T cell dynamics during melanoma immunotherapy. Turning to the study itself: First-line therapy was either pembrolizumab or nivolumab with ipilimumab for metastatic melanoma.

Produced via immunoSEQ multiplex PCR; TCRdb's table is partial and in-frame only. The sample has approximately 9,700 clones, about 88% seen once. The germline V gene encodes CDR1 KGHSH and CDR2 LQKENI. This CDR3 region has 15 residues. Between the trimmed V and J ends, which lost 2 bases and 0 bases, there was a span of 10 bases. Time point reported: pre-treatment baseline. The sequencing used blood, collected from a patient treated with checkpoint blockade. This sequence was found in a human donor with melanoma. J is TRBJ1-1 and V is TRBV18; D is uncertain. The CDR3, as DNA: TGTGCCAGCTCACCAACTCAAGGTGTGAACACTGAAGCTTTCTTT. It is translated as CASSPTQGVNTEAFF.